Listed here are 14 T cell receptor beta chains from one sample, sequenced in a study of identical twins. TCRdb reanalysed the 5' RACE reads using MiXCR and keeps one entry per CDR3 protein. The sample gives approximately 1.8 million distinct CDR3 sequences, around a third of which show up once; under 0.35% is in the top ten. Sequencing input: cord blood. Receptor source: a newborn girl in good health.

The gene calls are TRBV5-1 and TRBJ2-1, with 10 bases matching TRBD2. CDR3 length: 16 amino acids. CDR1 and CDR2 from the germline V gene are SGHRS and YFSETQ. V dropped 1 base and J dropped 8; count of bases not matched to a gene: 9. The CDR3 coding sequence is TGCGCCAGCAGCTTGTTAGCGGGAGGAGGATACGATGAGCAGTTCTTC. Amino acids: CASSLLAGGGYDEQFF.

This chain connects TRBV2 to TRBJ1-6, with TRBD1 as a possible D gene (6 bases). V shed 1 base and J shed 5 bases, with 9 bases lying between them. Germline CDR1 SNHLY, CDR2 FYNNEI. This CDR3 region has 15 residues. CDR3 bases: TGTGCCAGCAGTGAAGTTTACAGGGATAATTCACCCCTCCACTTT. Protein sequence: CASSEVYRDNSPLHF. The whole variable domain, remainder taken from reference TRBV2 and TRBJ1-6, is EPEVTQTPSHQVTQMGQEVILRCVPISNHLYFYWYRQILGQKVEFLVSFYNNEISEKSEIFDDQFSVERPDGSNFTLKIRSTKLEDSAMYFCASSEVYRDNSPLHFGNGTRLTVT.

This clonotype was observed a few times. The chain links TRBV10-3 to TRBJ2-5; weak D call: TRBD2 (5 bases). The germline V gene has CDR1 ENHRY and CDR2 SYGVKD. V was cut by 3 bases and J by 0 bases, with 14 bases left in between. CDR3 size: 16 residues. This chain's CDR3 is CAISDHSGRYQETQYF. The CDR3 bases are TGTGCCATCAGTGATCACAGCGGACGGTACCAAGAGACCCAGTACTTC.

The chain has TRBV6-1 and TRBJ2-3, with D perhaps being TRBD1 or TRBD2 (6 bases each). This CDR3 spans 14 amino acids. With 8 bases removed from V and 2 bases from J, the gap between germline ends came to 14 bases. In germline, CDR1 is MNHNS, CDR2 SASEGT. The CDR3 loop reads CASPGAGLTDTQYF. The CDR3 DNA reads TGTGCCAGCCCGGGGGCGGGCCTCACAGATACGCAGTATTTT.

The rearrangement uses TRBV27 and TRBJ1-2, with D tentatively TRBD1 (6 bases). The CDR3 is made up of 13 amino acids. Trimming shortened V by 1 base and J by 8 bases, and 11 bases separated the two germline ends. CDR1 is MNHEY and CDR2 is SMNVEV in the germline V gene (reference sequence). In DNA form, the CDR3 reads TGTGCCAGCAGTTTATGGGGCAGGGGCGGCTACACCTTC. Translation: CASSLWGRGGYTF.

This clonotype has a single count. This may come from a read error, since a much larger clone is one base off. The genes are TRBV20-1 and TRBJ1-2; D is unclear. CDR3 size: 12 residues. The germline V gene encodes CDR1 DFQATT and CDR2 SNEGSKA (reference sequence). The CDR3 sequence is CSSRSGGYGYTF. The CDR3 nucleotides are TGCAGTTCTAGATCGGGTGGCTATGGCTACACCTTC.

Comments on this clonotype: One junction end disagrees with the germline gene, perhaps due to a read error. The V and J genes are TRBV6-1 and TRBJ1-2; 10 nucleotides match TRBD1. CDR3 length: 17 residues. CDR1 is MNHNS and CDR2 is SASEGT in the germline V gene. CDR3 nucleotide sequence: TGTGCCAGCAGGTCCGGGACAGGGGCCCCTACTAACTATGGCTGCACCTTC. Translation gives CASRSGTGAPTNYGCTF.

The chain recombines TRBV12-3 or TRBV12-4 with TRBJ2-1, with 12 bases aligning to TRBD2. This CDR3 contains 16 residues. Trimming took 5 bases from V and 6 from J; bases not matched to a gene: 8. The DNA for the CDR3 is TGTGCCAGCAGTCCATCCAGGACTAGCGGGATCAATGAGCAGTTCTTC. Translated, it gives CASSPSRTSGINEQFF.

To note about this clonotype: Mismatch with germline at one junction end may stem from a read error. This chain uses TRBV5-1 with TRBJ2-1; TRBD2 matches 8 bases. Germline values: CDR1 SGHRS, CDR2 YFSETQ. This CDR3 contains 15 residues. CDR3 residues: CASSFFRGGADEQLF. In DNA form, the CDR3 reads TGCGCCAGCAGCTTCTTCCGGGGGGGCGCGGATGAGCAGTTGTTC.

V usage is TRBV5-6 and J usage is TRBJ2-7; TRBD1 aligns across 7 bases. The CDR3 is made up of 13 amino acids. Trimming took 5 bases from V and 6 from J; bases not matched to a gene: 8. Germline lookup yields CDR1 SGHDT and CDR2 YYEEEE. The CDR3 nucleotides are TGTGCCAGCAGGACAGGGTGGGACGGCGAGCAGTACTTC. This gives the protein CASRTGWDGEQYF.

Comments on this clonotype: The junction departs from the called germline gene at one end, perhaps through a read error. V and J are TRBV5-5 and TRBJ1-1, with 7 bases aligning to TRBD1. The germline V gene has CDR1 SGHKS and CDR2 YYEKEE (reference sequence). The CDR3 covers 16 residues. CDR3 residues: CASSPEEQGTHTEAFF. In nucleotides, the CDR3 is TGCGCCAGCAGCCCGGAAGAACAGGGGACCCACACTGAAGCTTTCTTT.

J is TRBJ2-2 and V is TRBV5-1; D call uncertain. Germline loops: CDR1 SGHRS, CDR2 YFSETQ. Trimming pared 0 bases from V and 7 bases from J, leaving 4 bases between. There are 12 residues in the CDR3. CDR3 DNA sequence: TGCGCCAGCAGCTTGGGTCACGGGGAGCTGTTTTTT. This encodes CASSLGHGELFF.

This clonotype came up a few times. The rearrangement joins TRBV2 to TRBJ2-7, with D uncertain. The V gene lost 6 bases and the J gene lost 0 bases, with 12 bases spanning the gap. The length of the CDR3 is 14 residues. The germline V gene has CDR1 SNHLY and CDR2 FYNNEI. CDR3 region: CASRDDPSSYEQYF. CDR3 coding DNA: TGTGCCAGCAGAGACGATCCGTCCTCCTACGAGCAGTACTTC.

The chain uses TRBV25-1 and TRBJ1-2; 7 nucleotides agree with TRBD1. Germline V gene lookup returns CDR1 MGHDK and CDR2 SYGVNS. The V and J ends lost 7 bases and 2 bases, in that order; junction bases with no gene match: 7. The CDR3 has 14 amino acids. The CDR3 bases are TGTGCCAGCAACCCTACAGGGGAAAACTATGGCTACACCTTC. As protein: CASNPTGENYGYTF.